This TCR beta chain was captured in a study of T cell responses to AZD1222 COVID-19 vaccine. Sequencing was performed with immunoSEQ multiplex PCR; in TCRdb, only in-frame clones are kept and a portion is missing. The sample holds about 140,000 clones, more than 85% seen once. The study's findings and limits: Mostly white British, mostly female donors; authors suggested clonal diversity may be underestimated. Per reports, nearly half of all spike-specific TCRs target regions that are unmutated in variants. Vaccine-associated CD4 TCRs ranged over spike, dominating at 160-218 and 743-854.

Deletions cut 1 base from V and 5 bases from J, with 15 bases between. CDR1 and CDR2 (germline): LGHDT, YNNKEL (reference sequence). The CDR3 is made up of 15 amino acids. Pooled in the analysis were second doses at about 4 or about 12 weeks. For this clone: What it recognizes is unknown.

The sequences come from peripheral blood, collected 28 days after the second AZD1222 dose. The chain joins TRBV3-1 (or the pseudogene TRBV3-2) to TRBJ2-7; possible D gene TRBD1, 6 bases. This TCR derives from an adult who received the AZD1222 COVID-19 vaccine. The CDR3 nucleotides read TGTGCCAGCAGCCAAGGGACAGCTAGGGGTCACGAGCAGTACTTC. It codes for CASSQGTARGHEQYF.